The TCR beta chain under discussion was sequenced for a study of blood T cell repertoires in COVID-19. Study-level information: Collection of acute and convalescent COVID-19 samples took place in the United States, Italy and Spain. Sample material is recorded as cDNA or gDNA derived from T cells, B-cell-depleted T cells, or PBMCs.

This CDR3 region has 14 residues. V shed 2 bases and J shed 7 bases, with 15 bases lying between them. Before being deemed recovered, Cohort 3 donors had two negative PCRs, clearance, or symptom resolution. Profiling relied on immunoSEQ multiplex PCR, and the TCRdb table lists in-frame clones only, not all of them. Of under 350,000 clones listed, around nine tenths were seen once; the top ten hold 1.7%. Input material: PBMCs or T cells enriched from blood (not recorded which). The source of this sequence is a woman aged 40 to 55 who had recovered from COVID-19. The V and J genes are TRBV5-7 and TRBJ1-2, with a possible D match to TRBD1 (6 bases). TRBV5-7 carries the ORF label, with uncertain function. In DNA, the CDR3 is TGTGCCAGCAGCTTTGGACAGCTGGAGACTGGCTACACCTTC. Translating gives CASSFGQLETGYTF.